This T cell receptor beta chain derives from a study of T cell repertoires in cytomegalovirus infection. TCRdb fed the reads into MiXCR, producing one record per CDR3 protein. The sample yields about 480,000 distinct CDR3 sequences, 30% to 40% seen once. The CDR3 contains 16 residues. The junction had 12 bases not matched to a gene; V was cut back by 8 bases and J by 5 bases. CDR1 and CDR2 (germline): SGHTA, FQGNSA. Study results and caveats: Dominating the ex vivo response were HLA-C-restricted CMV-specific TCR beta clonotypes.

A few counts support this clonotype. Antigen: not known. The material was cultured PBMCs, obtained from culture after CMV antigen stimulation. V usage is TRBV7-2 and J usage is TRBJ2-7; 13 nucleotides match TRBD2. This TCR came from a human donor in good health (CMV status not recorded). Some clones in this sample may be carry-over from other donors' samples. This chain's CDR3 is CASWALAGGPKDEQYV. In DNA, the CDR3 is TGTGCCAGCTGGGCACTAGCGGGAGGGCCTAAGGACGAGCAGTACGTC.